These 28 T cell receptor beta chains share one sample of origin, sequenced in a study of molecular identifiers for immune sequencing clone quantification. One entry per CDR3 protein, called by TCRdb with MiXCR from the PCR reads. The sample lists 400,000 to 600,000 distinct CDR3 sequences, about 21% occurring once. What was sequenced was naive CD8+ T cells from blood, with Jurkat cell RNA spiked in. Noted subset: FACS-sorted CD8+CD4-CCR7+CD45RA+ naive T cells. The receptor set was obtained from a human donor in good health. Some libraries in this study had Jurkat cell RNA spiked in.

This clonotype showed up just a few times. V usage is TRBV7-6 and J usage is TRBJ2-7; no clear D gene. Germline V gene data show CDR1 as SGHVS and CDR2 as FNYEAQ. V shed 6 bases and J shed 0 bases, with 12 bases lying between them. The CDR3 runs 14 residues. CDR3 region: CASSSELFSYEQYF. As DNA, the CDR3 is TGTGCCAGCAGTTCGGAGTTATTCTCCTACGAGCAGTACTTC.

This rearrangement joins TRBV2 to TRBJ1-1, with 8 nucleotides matching TRBD1. The ends lost 1 base at V and 5 bases at J; junction bases unmatched: 3. This CDR3 has 14 residues. The germline gives CDR1 SNHLY, CDR2 FYNNEI. The CDR3 loop is CASSEGTGTTEAFF. The CDR3, as DNA: TGTGCCAGCAGTGAAGGGACAGGGACTACTGAAGCTTTCTTT. The variable domain in full, with the rest retrieved from reference TRBV2 and TRBJ1-1, is EPEVTQTPSHQVTQMGQEVILRCVPISNHLYFYWYRQILGQKVEFLVSFYNNEISEKSEIFDDQFSVERPDGSNFTLKIRSTKLEDSAMYFCASSEGTGTTEAFFGQGTRLTVV.

As regards this clonotype: This sequence may be a read error, since a much larger clone differs from it by one base. CDR3 nucleotides: TGTGCCAGCAGTTCTGACAGGGCCTACGGGCAGTACTTC. Amino acids: CASSSDRAYGQYF. The rearrangement links TRBV28 to TRBJ2-7; 7 bases map to TRBD1. This CDR3 is built from 13 residues. Germline assignment: CDR1 MDHEN and CDR2 SYDVKM.

The chain joins TRBV30 to TRBJ2-7; 8 nucleotides match TRBD1. V lost 2 bases, J lost 2 bases, and 5 bases stayed unmatched. Germline lookup yields CDR1 GTSNPN and CDR2 SVGIG (reference sequence). The CDR3 sequence is 14 residues long. The CDR3 is CAWSTGQGAYEQYF. The CDR3 coding sequence is TGTGCCTGGAGTACTGGACAGGGAGCCTACGAGCAGTACTTC. Full variable domain (rest looked up from reference TRBV30 and TRBJ2-7): SQTIHQWPATLVQPVGSPLSLECTVEGTSNPNLYWYRQAAGRGLQLLFYSVGIGQISSEVPQNLSASRPQDRQFILSSKKLLLSDSGFYLCAWSTGQGAYEQYFGPGTRLTVT.

The genes are TRBV20-1 and TRBJ2-7; 8 bases fit TRBD2. The CDR3 sequence is 15 residues long. CDR1 and CDR2 (germline): DFQATT, SNEGSKA (reference sequence). V was clipped by 2 bases and J by 0 bases; unmatched bases: 6. The CDR3 is CSARSGLAGSYEQYF. CDR3 nucleotides: TGCAGTGCTAGATCAGGACTAGCAGGCTCCTACGAGCAGTACTTC.

This chain links TRBV30 with TRBJ1-2; D gene unclear. The CDR3 is made up of 12 amino acids. Germline V gene data show CDR1 as GTSNPN and CDR2 as SVGIG (reference sequence). The V end was cut by 2 bases, the J end by 5 bases, with 9 bases between. CDR3 loop: CAWSKQTYGYTF. The CDR3 DNA reads as TGTGCCTGGAGTAAACAGACGTATGGCTACACCTTC.

The sample holds one count of this clonotype. The CDR3 carries no conserved terminal phenylalanine or tryptophan, so it likely arises from a read error. The rearrangement uses TRBV29-1 and TRBJ2-1, with D tentatively TRBD1 (6 bases). CDR1 SQVTM and CDR2 ANQGSEA come from the germline V gene. The CDR3 runs 12 residues. Trimming stripped 6 bases from V and 8 bases from J, with 14 bases between. CDR3 residues: CSVTPTGYEQFS. In DNA, the CDR3 is TGCAGCGTCACGCCAACAGGGTATGAGCAGTTCTCC.

Worth noting for this clonotype: At one end the junction does not follow the germline gene, possibly because of a read error. The chain couples TRBV29-1 to TRBJ2-2; maybe TRBD1 (7 bases). The germline CDR1 and CDR2 sequences are SQVTM and ANQGSEA. This CDR3 has 13 amino acids. CDR3 in amino acids: CSVHTGAAGGLFF. CDR3 DNA sequence: TGCAGCGTACATACAGGGGCGGCCGGGGGGCTGTTTTTT.

This clonotype was picked up a small number of times. The chain couples TRBV6-5 to TRBJ2-1, with no clear D. Germline CDR1 MNHEY, CDR2 SVGAGI. This CDR3 contains 13 residues. With 2 bases removed from V and 5 bases from J, the gap between germline ends came to 7 bases. As DNA, the CDR3 is TGTGCCAGCAGTTACCACCAAAACAATGAGCAGTTCTTC. Its translation is CASSYHQNNEQFF.

V usage is TRBV20-1 and J usage is TRBJ2-2, with D uncertain. The CDR3 has 13 residues. CDR1 is DFQATT, CDR2 SNEGSKA, per germline (reference sequence). Trimming stripped 7 bases from V and 0 bases from J, with 9 bases between. This CDR3 is CSVRFANTGELFF. CDR3 DNA sequence: TGCAGTGTTCGCTTCGCGAACACCGGGGAGCTGTTTTTT.

About this clonotype: Just one base apart from a much larger clone, this may be a read error. The chain employs TRBV5-1 and TRBJ2-7; a possible D gene is TRBD1 (5 bases). The CDR3 totals 13 residues. V lost 7 bases and J 1 base, leaving 12 bases between the germline ends. In germline, CDR1 is SGHRS, CDR2 YFSETQ. The DNA for the CDR3 is TGCGCCAGCGGCCGGACACTGTCCTACGAGCAGTACTTC. As protein: CASGRTLSYEQYF.

The V gene is TRBV9, the J gene TRBJ2-3; 9 nucleotides match TRBD2. The junction had 9 bases not matched to a gene; V was cut back by 1 base and J by 6 bases. The CDR3 has 16 residues. Looked up from germline, CDR1 is SGDLS and CDR2 is YYNGEE. The CDR3 loop is CASSVSLAGLGDTQYF. The CDR3 nucleotides read TGTGCCAGCAGCGTATCCCTAGCGGGGCTAGGGGATACGCAGTATTTT.

This clonotype was seen more than once but under ten times. J is TRBJ1-2 and V is TRBV24-1, with D possibly matching TRBD1 (6 bases). V was cut by 9 bases and J by 9 bases, with 16 bases left in between. CDR1 KGHDR and CDR2 SFDVKD come from the germline V gene. The CDR3 extends over 12 amino acids. CDR3 in amino acids: CATRDTRGSYTF. The DNA for the CDR3 is TGTGCCACCCGGGACACTAGGGGAAGCTACACCTTC.

This clonotype has only a few counts. V and J are TRBV6-2 or TRBV6-3 and TRBJ1-1, with D perhaps TRBD1 (6 bases). Trimming pared 6 bases from V and 1 base from J, leaving 9 bases between. Germline CDR1 MNHEY, CDR2 SVGEGT. CDR3 length: 13 amino acids. The CDR3 reads CASRWTANTEAFF. The CDR3 region has the DNA TGTGCCAGCAGGTGGACAGCGAACACTGAAGCTTTCTTT.

There are a few counts of this clonotype. The chain joins TRBV7-9 to TRBJ2-7; TRBD2 matches 8 bases. CDR3 length: 15 residues. The V gene end was trimmed by 0 bases and the J gene end by 5 bases; junction bases not matched to a gene: 6. Germline values: CDR1 SEHNR, CDR2 FQNEAQ (reference sequence). CDR3 sequence (DNA): TGTGCCAGCAGCTTAGCGCCGGGACTAGTAGACGAGCAGTACTTC. As protein: CASSLAPGLVDEQYF.

The chain uses TRBV7-9 and TRBJ1-4; maybe TRBD1 (6 bases). Germline-derived CDR1 and CDR2 are SEHNR and FQNEAQ (reference sequence). The CDR3 is 15 residues long. V was clipped by 5 bases and J by 8 bases, with 18 bases between them. CDR3 loop: CASSRGTGGIEKLFF. CDR3 coding DNA: TGTGCCAGCAGCCGCGGGACCGGGGGCATCGAAAAACTGTTTTTT. The variable domain in full, with the rest retrieved from reference TRBV7-9 and TRBJ1-4, is DTGVSQNPRHKITKRGQNVTFRCDPISEHNRLYWYRQTLGQGPEFLTYFQNEAQLEKSRLLSDRFSAERPKGSFSTLEIQRTEQGDSAMYLCASSRGTGGIEKLFFGSGTQLSVL.

Turning to this clonotype: The germline gene is not matched at one end of the junction; a read error may be the cause. The V and J genes are TRBV6-2 or TRBV6-3 and TRBJ1-1; D is uncertain. The CDR3 totals 12 residues. Germline CDR1 MNHEY, CDR2 SVGEGT. In DNA, the CDR3 is TGTGCCGGCAGTTACGTGGGCACTGAAGCTTTCTTT. This translates into CAGSYVGTEAFF.

The rearrangement uses TRBV7-9 and TRBJ2-7, with D perhaps given as TRBD1 or TRBD2 (5 bases each). Trimming took off 2 bases at V and 5 bases at J, with 13 bases between the two ends. Germline V CDR1 and CDR2: SEHNR, FQNEAQ (reference sequence). The CDR3 consists of 14 residues. DNA of the CDR3: TGTGCCAGCAGCTTATATAACGTGGGGGACGAGCAGTACTTC. It yields the protein CASSLYNVGDEQYF.

This clonotype was recorded many times. CDR3: CASSLFINGKETQYF. CDR3 nucleotide sequence: TGTGCCAGCAGCTTGTTTATCAATGGAAAAGAGACCCAGTACTTC. This rearrangement joins TRBV5-6 to TRBJ2-5, with D uncertain. The CDR3 totals 15 residues. The germline CDR1 and CDR2 sequences are SGHDT and YYEEEE. V was pared by 1 base and J by 3 bases, with 13 bases between.

This clonotype has only a few counts. The gene calls are TRBV4-3 and TRBJ1-4; weak D call: TRBD1 (6 bases). Germline-derived CDR1 and CDR2 are LGHNA and YSLEER. Trimming removed 1 base from V and 8 bases from J, with 17 bases in between. The CDR3 spans 16 residues. The DNA of the CDR3 is TGCGCCAGCAGCCAAGTCCCGGAGGGGGGCGGGGAAAAACTGTTTTTT. Amino acid sequence: CASSQVPEGGGEKLFF.

V is TRBV20-1 and J is TRBJ2-5; D is unclear. The germline V gene encodes CDR1 DFQATT and CDR2 SNEGSKA (reference sequence). The CDR3 runs 13 residues. Between the trimmed V and J ends, which lost 2 bases and 0 bases, there was a span of 7 bases. CDR3 bases: TGCAGTGCTAGACCTCGTTACCAAGAGACCCAGTACTTC. This codes for CSARPRYQETQYF.

This clonotype occurred a few times. The chain has TRBV11-2 and TRBJ1-6, with 11 bases matching TRBD1. After removal of 1 base from V and 5 bases from J, the junction contained 10 bases not matched to a gene. This CDR3 is 19 amino acids long. Germline-derived CDR1 and CDR2 are SGHAT and FQNNGV. The CDR3 DNA follows: TGTGCCAGCAGCTTAGGGGACAGGGGGTTTAACGGCGATAATTCACCCCTCCACTTT. Protein: CASSLGDRGFNGDNSPLHF.

In this sample, this clonotype turned up a few times. V and J are TRBV6-2 or TRBV6-3 and TRBJ2-7, with TRBD2 matching 9 bases. Germline values: CDR1 MNHEY, CDR2 SVGEGT. V shed 5 bases, J shed 7 bases, and the junction held 12 bases outside the gene matches. The CDR3 length is 15 residues. The CDR3 DNA follows: TGTGCCAGCAGTGGATCTAGCGGGGCCTCCGGGGAGCAGTACTTC. Protein product: CASSGSSGASGEQYF.

This clonotype appeared many times. This chain joins TRBV7-2 and TRBJ1-6; D is uncertain. CDR1 SGHTA and CDR2 FQGNSA come from the germline V gene. Trimming pared 6 bases from V and 1 base from J, leaving 10 bases between. The CDR3 is made up of 15 amino acids. The CDR3 is CASSRVESYNSPLHF. The CDR3 DNA reads as TGTGCCAGCAGTCGGGTGGAGTCCTATAATTCACCCCTCCACTTT.

The chain recombines TRBV20-1 with TRBJ1-1; 8 bases agree with TRBD1. The CDR3 covers 16 residues. V dropped 0 bases and J dropped 1; count of bases not matched to a gene: 7. Germline V CDR1 and CDR2: DFQATT, SNEGSKA (reference sequence). The CDR3 sequence: CSARDWDRSSNTEAFF. The CDR3 DNA reads as TGCAGTGCTAGAGATTGGGACAGGAGCTCGAACACTGAAGCTTTCTTT.

The V call is TRBV27, the J call TRBJ1-1; TRBD1 matches 11 bases. Trimming removed 6 bases from V and 4 bases from J; junction bases left unmatched: 10. This CDR3 is 16 amino acids long. The V gene's germline CDR1 is MNHEY and CDR2 SMNVEV (reference sequence). The CDR3 spells CASRSGQGAVFTEAFF. For the CDR3, the DNA is TGTGCCAGCAGATCAGGACAGGGGGCGGTTTTCACTGAAGCTTTCTTT.

The chain couples TRBV7-8 to TRBJ2-1; TRBD2 might be the D (5 bases). The CDR3 is 15 residues long. The V and J ends lost 5 bases and 9 bases respectively, with 20 bases between them. Germline V lookup: CDR1 SGHVS, CDR2 FQNEAQ. CDR3 protein: CASSPSGAGWVEQFF. CDR3 nucleotide sequence: TGTGCCAGCAGCCCCAGCGGTGCGGGTTGGGTTGAGCAGTTCTTC. The variable domain in full, completed from reference TRBV7-8 and TRBJ2-1, reads GAGVSQSPRYKVAKRGQDVALRCDPISGHVSLFWYQQALGQGPEFLTYFQNEAQLDKSGLPSDRFFAERPEGSVSTLKIQRTQQEDSAVYLCASSPSGAGWVEQFFGPGTRLTVL.

Ten or more counts support this clonotype. One end of the junction varies from germline; a read error may be responsible. The gene calls are TRBV10-2 and TRBJ2-3; a possible D gene is TRBD2 (5 bases). The CDR3 sequence is 14 residues long. Germline CDR1 is WSHSY and CDR2 is SAAADI. CDR3 DNA: TGCGCCAGCAATGAGAAACGGGGAGCAGATACGCAGTATTTT. Its translation: CASNEKRGADTQYF.